This TCR beta chain stems from a study of shared clonotypes between healthy human individuals. Overall study context: Aged 18 to 49, the donors were a couple of women and three men. General study points: Unshared clonotypes carried lower generation probabilities than those common to all four donors. A handful of donors had about 5.1% of their naive CD4 clonotypes in common.

TCRdb's table, derived via immunoSEQ multiplex PCR, lists solely in-frame clones and lacks some. The table records millions of clones, roughly 94% of them present only once. This CDR3 is built from 17 residues. The V gene lost 0 bases and the J gene lost 0 bases, with 14 bases spanning the gap. CDR1 SGDLS and CDR2 YYNGEE come from the germline V gene. A word on this clone: Its antigen is not identified.

Terminally differentiated effector memory CD45RA+ cells were left out of the naive CD8 fraction, which was CD45RO-negative and positively selected for CCR7. HIV-negative, healthy adults without recent acute infections or vaccinations were the donors. The TCR was taken from a young man in good health. Sequencing was performed on naive CD8+ T cells sorted from blood. The chain has TRBV9 and TRBJ2-3; maybe TRBD2 (6 bases). The CDR3 bases are TGTGCCAGCAGCGTAGAAGGCCCGGGGACTAGCACAGATACGCAGTATTTT. Translated: CASSVEGPGTSTDTQYF.